This T cell receptor (beta chain) was found in a study of T cells in Graves' hyperthyroidism and ophthalmopathy (dated by TCRdb to between 2019 and 2020). Context from the whole study: Peripheral blood samples were taken at the time of initial diagnosis, prior to any treatment. TCR V-J signatures able to tell the groups apart were searched for in a discovery cohort of 95 or so patients, of whom 43 had Graves' ophthalmopathy and around 57 had stable Graves' hyperthyroidism. Prospective prediction of ophthalmopathy was tested in an independent validation cohort consisting of 18 to 20 hyperthyroidism patients and approximately 16 patients who later progressed to ophthalmopathy. The 100 discovery patients were randomly split 7:3 into training and test sets. The study also compared thyroid tissue and blood T-cell repertoires from over 5 Graves' hyperthyroidism patients. Following sampling, methimazole starting at 30 mg daily was given to hyperthyroidism patients, and high-dose intravenous methylprednisolone was given to ophthalmopathy patients. The paper describes TCR Vbeta CDR3 sequencing of 140 or so peripheral blood samples, made up of some 40 ophthalmopathy patients, 70 to 75 hyperthyroidism patients and 17 progressor patients.

This clonotype was recorded a few times. Its antigen specificity is not known. No base-level quality is on record; no much larger clone is a single base apart. The germline V gene gives CDR1 as SGHRS and CDR2 as YFSETQ. The CDR3 runs 15 amino acids, cysteine and phenylalanine included. Only the CDR3 portion is preserved as DNA: 45 bases, with reading frame beginning at the first base. At the junction V is shortened by 1 base and J by 0 bases, with 10 bases in between. Graves' hyperthyroidism was defined as stable when no progression to ophthalmopathy occurred over 18 months of follow-up. Hyperthyroidism patients were newly diagnosed, with disease duration under 2 months, and aged 18 to 65 years. Patients with uncontrolled infections, other autoimmune diseases, pregnancy or lactation were excluded. Diagnoses were established on the basis of clinical symptoms, serum thyroxine and TRAb, thyroid ultrasound, and orbital computed tomography. PBMCs were separated from 10 ml of fresh peripheral blood using Ficoll-Paque density gradient centrifugation. Trizol reagent was used to extract total RNA, and RNA quality was then checked on an Agilent 2100 Bioanalyzer.

The full study reports these points: During validation, the model predicted progression to ophthalmopathy a median of approximately 6.5 months ahead of onset, with around 71% sensitivity and 72% to 80% specificity. Blood samples also contained most of the expanded thyroid clonotypes (frequency above 0.001), which suggests that blood repertoires may reflect thyroid immune responses. A model built on a 13 V-J signature distinguished ophthalmopathy from stable hyperthyroidism, reaching roughly 88% sensitivity and about 81% specificity in cross-validation and 80%/75% in testing. No statistical method was used to set the sample size in advance, and investigators knew the group allocation.

The TCR beta CDR3 regions were amplified from RNA transcripts. The first round of RT-PCR for the TCR CDR3 was performed with the HTBI primer set and the Qiagen OneStep RT-PCR kit. A second multiplex PCR round built the libraries, followed by size selection and purification. Paired-end sequencing of the libraries was performed with 100 bp reads on an Illumina HiSeq2000. The paper's data handling went like this. SOAPnuke was used to process the raw data, with reads discarded if the reads contained adapters or uncalled bases, had a mean Phred below 15, or lacked an exact constant-primer or identifier match. High-quality paired reads were merged using COPE v1.2.5, and each unique nucleotide sequence was defined as a clonotype. MiTCR v1.1 was used to align clonotypes to the IMGT TRBV, TRBD and TRBJ reference segments. The analysis was restricted to V-J combinations with a frequency above 0.0001, which together covered just over 98% of the repertoires. The TCS score was defined as F50 (clonal expansion) divided by E x V (chaos), with BLOSUM62-based TCRdist calculated between CDR3 peptides within each V-J. Welch's t-statistics and random forest reduced around 510 V-J features to 10 to 15, which were used in a naive Bayes classifier (R e1071). The Morisita-Horn index was used to measure how similar the thyroid and blood repertoires were. In-frame beta chains were kept once TCRdb had trimmed the public reads at Q25 with fastp and called clones with MiXCR. Rows with one shared CDR3 protein collapse into an entry with the most common genes and DNA. The V and J calls were determined by TCRdb, not by the authors. The sample table records hundreds of thousands of distinct CDR3 sequences; over 35% of these occur just once. Jointly, the top ten make up about 9% of the sample.

The sequence came from a man aged 18 to 29 with Graves' hyperthyroidism. The sequenced sample consisted of blood. The chain employs TRBV5-1 and TRBJ2-5; the D gene identity is not certain. The CDR3: CASSLKVRNQETQYF. The DNA is TGCGCCAGCAGCTTGAAGGTCAGAAACCAAGAGACCCAGTACTTC.